A single sample is the source of the 30 T cell receptor beta chains below, sequenced in a study of shared clonotypes between healthy human individuals. TCRdb's copy holds only in-frame clones and misses some; the assay was immunoSEQ multiplex PCR. The sample has about 530,000 clones, almost 97% seen once; the top ten hold 0.05% to 0.07%. The sample comprised naive CD4+ T cells sorted from blood. Subset denoted: CD45RA+ positively selected. These receptors were obtained from a young woman in good health.

The V gene is TRBV5-3, the J gene TRBJ1-4; unclear D gene. TRBV5-3 is known as an ORF, though its function is uncertain. This CDR3 contains 11 residues. The CDR3 spells CARPLNEKLFF. The CDR3 region has the DNA TGTGCGAGACCCCTTAATGAAAAACTGTTTTTT.

The chain employs TRBV12-5 and TRBJ2-5, with TRBD1 matching over 8 bases. V dropped 5 bases and J dropped 5; count of bases not matched to a gene: 7. Germline V lookup: CDR1 LGHNT, CDR2 FRNRAP. The CDR3 extends over 14 amino acids. CDR3 DNA sequence: TGTGCTAGTGGTCGACAGGGGCAGTTCGAGACCCAGTACTTC. Translating gives CASGRQGQFETQYF.

V and J are TRBV7-9 and TRBJ2-4, with D uncertain. V lost 3 bases and J 0 bases, leaving 6 bases between the germline ends. The CDR3 totals 14 residues. The germline gives CDR1 SEHNR, CDR2 FQNEAQ (reference sequence). This CDR3 reads CASSLSLAKNIQYF. DNA for the CDR3: TGTGCCAGCAGCTTGAGCTTAGCCAAAAACATTCAGTACTTC.

The rearrangement links TRBV28 to TRBJ2-5; 7 bases are a match to TRBD1. The tail of the sequence fits TRBJ2-7 better, so the J call may be wrong. This CDR3 region has 14 residues. CDR1 MDHEN and CDR2 SYDVKM come from the germline V gene. CDR3 DNA: TGTGCCAGCAGTTTTTGGGGACAGCGCTACGAGCAGTACTTC. Amino acids: CASSFWGQRYEQYF.

The CDR3 DNA reads as TGTGCCAGCTCACCCCCGGCTAGCGGGAGAAGGAACGAGCAGTACTTC. Protein product: CASSPPASGRRNEQYF. This chain joins TRBV18 and TRBJ2-7; 10 bases are shared with TRBD2. The CDR3 sequence is 16 residues long. V was pared by 3 bases and J by 5 bases, with 10 bases of the junction left unmatched. The germline V gene encodes CDR1 KGHSH and CDR2 LQKENI.

The chain employs TRBV27 and TRBJ2-5; D ambiguous. The tail of the sequence fits TRBJ2-7 better, so the J call may be wrong. Germline V CDR1 and CDR2: MNHEY, SMNVEV (reference sequence). This CDR3 comprises 15 residues. CDR3 amino acids: CASSFSERVTYEQYF. The CDR3 DNA reads TGTGCCAGCAGTTTCTCTGAACGGGTTACCTACGAGCAGTACTTC.

This chain links TRBV10-1 with TRBJ2-2; D remains unclear. The CDR3 extends over 13 amino acids. The germline CDR1 and CDR2 sequences are WNHNN and SYGVQD (reference sequence). The V end was cut by 2 bases, the J end by 3 bases, with 4 bases between. The CDR3 reads CASSEPYTGELFF. DNA for the CDR3: TGCGCCAGCAGTGAGCCTTACACCGGGGAGCTGTTTTTT.

The V gene is TRBV19, the J gene TRBJ2-7; 9 bases agree with TRBD2. Germline values: CDR1 LNHDA, CDR2 SQIVND (reference sequence). This CDR3 comprises 14 residues. The V gene end was trimmed by 6 bases and the J gene end by 1 base; junction bases not matched to a gene: 4. CDR3 amino acids: CASRRLADSYEQYF. CDR3 sequence (DNA): TGTGCCAGTAGGCGACTAGCGGATTCCTACGAGCAGTACTTC.

The chain is built from TRBV5-1 and TRBJ2-1; 10 nucleotides agree with TRBD1. Germline V gene data show CDR1 as SGHRS and CDR2 as YFSETQ. The CDR3 extends over 15 amino acids. V was clipped by 0 bases and J by 8 bases; unmatched bases: 5. The CDR3 DNA follows: TGCGCCAGCAGCTTGGAGGGACAGGGGTTTCATGAGCAGTTCTTC. Protein sequence: CASSLEGQGFHEQFF.

The gene calls are TRBV19 and TRBJ2-2; the D is unclear. In germline, CDR1 is LNHDA, CDR2 SQIVND (reference sequence). Trimming stripped 4 bases from V and 6 bases from J, with 9 bases between. The CDR3 is made up of 13 amino acids. The CDR3 DNA is TGTGCCAGTAGTAAAATACACGCCGGGGAGCTGTTTTTT. Its protein is CASSKIHAGELFF.

The chain has TRBV5-4 and TRBJ2-1; tentative D call: TRBD1 (5 bases). The CDR3 runs 14 residues. CDR1 SGHNT and CDR2 YYREEE come from the germline V gene (reference sequence). The V gene lost 5 bases and the J gene lost 4 bases, with 13 bases spanning the gap. CDR3 residues: CASSSGQEYNEQFF. The CDR3 nucleotides are TGTGCCAGCAGTTCAGGACAAGAGTACAATGAGCAGTTCTTC.

The chain joins TRBV27 to TRBJ1-6; no clear D gene. In germline, CDR1 is MNHEY, CDR2 SMNVEV (reference sequence). Trimming shortened V by 5 bases and J by 11 bases, and 22 bases separated the two germline ends. CDR3 length equals 16 residues. The CDR3 region is CASSPRRPTPGTPLHF. The CDR3 region has the DNA TGTGCCAGCAGTCCAAGACGACCCACCCCGGGGACACCCCTCCACTTT.

This sequence joins TRBV28 and TRBJ2-7, with 10 bases identical to TRBD2. V gave up 8 bases and J gave up 4 bases; unmatched junction bases: 11. The CDR3 loop spans 15 amino acids. Germline CDR1 is MDHEN and CDR2 is SYDVKM. The DNA of the CDR3 is TGTGCCAGCTACGCCGAGGGGACTAGCGCATACGAGCAGTACTTC. Amino acid sequence: CASYAEGTSAYEQYF.

The chain has TRBV19 and TRBJ1-4; possibly TRBD1 for D (5 bases). Germline V gene lookup returns CDR1 LNHDA and CDR2 SQIVND (reference sequence). V was cut by 4 bases and J by 7 bases, with 13 bases left in between. CDR3 length: 14 residues. CDR3 nucleotides: TGTGCCAGTAGTACTTCGTCAGGGCGTGAAAAACTGTTTTTT. Translation gives CASSTSSGREKLFF.

The V call is TRBV28, the J call TRBJ1-5, with D possibly matching TRBD1 (6 bases). The V gene lost 6 bases and the J gene lost 7 bases, with 16 bases spanning the gap. This CDR3 has 14 amino acids. In germline, CDR1 is MDHEN, CDR2 SYDVKM. The CDR3 reads CASSITGNLQPQHF. For the CDR3, the DNA is TGTGCCAGCAGCATTACAGGGAATTTACAGCCCCAGCATTTT.

The chain combines TRBV7-2 with TRBJ1-1, with TRBD1 matching 11 bases. The CDR3 spans 15 residues. Germline loops: CDR1 SGHTA, CDR2 FQGNSA. V was clipped by 6 bases and J by 4 bases; unmatched bases: 7. The CDR3 region is CASRDRGRFGTEAFF. The CDR3 DNA sequence: TGTGCCAGCAGGGACAGGGGGCGGTTTGGCACTGAAGCTTTCTTT.

The chain is built from TRBV18 and TRBJ2-7, with D perhaps TRBD2 (6 bases). CDR3 length equals 21 residues. V shed 1 base and J shed 2 bases, with 30 bases lying between them. Per germline, CDR1 KGHSH and CDR2 LQKENI. The CDR3 nucleotides read TGTGCCAGCTCACCACAAGGCGGGGCGGTCACCACCCCCCGACGGGCCTACGAGCAGTACTTC. Its protein is CASSPQGGAVTTPRRAYEQYF.

The J gene is TRBJ1-5, the V gene TRBV5-1, with D possibly being TRBD1 (6 bases). From germline, CDR1 is SGHRS and CDR2 YFSETQ. Deletions cut 4 bases from V and 3 bases from J, with 11 bases between. This CDR3 is 14 amino acids long. The CDR3 region is CASSLDSPNQPQHF. In nucleotides, the CDR3 is TGCGCCAGCAGCCTGGACAGCCCCAATCAGCCCCAGCATTTT.

The chain combines TRBV10-1 with TRBJ1-1; D is unclear. Germline lookup yields CDR1 WNHNN and CDR2 SYGVQD (reference sequence). There are 17 residues in the CDR3. Trimming removed 5 bases from V and 0 bases from J, with 19 bases in between. The CDR3 is CASSPTPRVLLNTEAFF. The CDR3 nucleotides read TGCGCCAGCAGTCCGACCCCAAGGGTTCTTTTGAACACTGAAGCTTTCTTT.

The genes are TRBV5-1 and TRBJ2-7, with D perhaps matching TRBD2 (5 bases). V lost 4 bases and J 1 base, leaving 12 bases between the germline ends. The CDR3 has 14 amino acids. Germline V gives CDR1 SGHRS, CDR2 YFSETQ. The CDR3 bases are TGCGCCAGCAGCCCCCGGGATCCGTCCTACGAGCAGTACTTC. Its translation: CASSPRDPSYEQYF.

The V call is TRBV7-2, the J call TRBJ2-7; TRBD2 agrees at 14 bases. The CDR3 runs 17 residues. The germline V gene has CDR1 SGHTA and CDR2 FQGNSA. J gave up 0 bases and V 5 bases, and 6 bases lay outside the gene matches. CDR3 coding DNA: TGTGCCAGCAGCGGACTAGCGGGAGGCCCCGGCTCCTACGAGCAGTACTTC. This sequence encodes CASSGLAGGPGSYEQYF.

This rearrangement joins TRBV19 to TRBJ2-1; 8 bases fit TRBD1. V lost 5 bases and J lost 4; bases outside the gene matches: 10. Germline assignment: CDR1 LNHDA and CDR2 SQIVND (reference sequence). The length of the CDR3 is 16 residues. CDR3 residues: CASSVDRGRLYNEQFF. Written as DNA, the CDR3 is TGTGCCAGTAGTGTTGACAGGGGAAGATTATACAATGAGCAGTTCTTC.

This clone was seen a single time. V and J are TRBV7-8 and TRBJ2-1; 16 bases match TRBD2. The CDR3 contains 15 residues. The V gene end was trimmed by 5 bases and the J gene end by 10 bases; junction bases not matched to a gene: 5. Per germline, CDR1 SGHVS and CDR2 FQNEAQ. The CDR3 DNA reads TGTGCCAGCAGCCCCGGGACTAGCGGGAGGGGGGAGCAGTTCTTC. This translates into CASSPGTSGRGEQFF. The entire variable domain, with the rest obtained from reference TRBV7-8 and TRBJ2-1, is as follows: GAGVSQSPRYKVAKRGQDVALRCDPISGHVSLFWYQQALGQGPEFLTYFQNEAQLDKSGLPSDRFFAERPEGSVSTLKIQRTQQEDSAVYLCASSPGTSGRGEQFFGPGTRLTVL.

In this sample, this clone turned up once. The chain uses TRBV10-2 and TRBJ2-5, with D unresolved. Germline V gene lookup returns CDR1 WSHSY and CDR2 SAAADI. The CDR3 extends over 12 amino acids. The ends were cut back, 5 bases at V and 5 bases at J, with 9 bases in the middle. The CDR3 protein is CASSSSGETQYF. CDR3 coding DNA: TGCGCCAGCAGTAGCTCGGGCGAGACCCAGTACTTC.

The count of this clone is one. J is TRBJ2-2 and V is TRBV28; D assignment may be TRBD1 or TRBD2 (6 bases each). The V end lost 6 bases, the J end lost 7 bases, and 15 bases lay between the germline ends. Germline lookup yields CDR1 MDHEN and CDR2 SYDVKM. The CDR3 is 14 residues long. The CDR3 bases are TGTGCCAGCAGGACCCAGGGGAGGAACGGGGAGCTGTTTTTT. Its translation: CASRTQGRNGELFF.

The chain joins TRBV19 to TRBJ2-1; 11 bases align to TRBD2. The CDR3 is 16 amino acids. The trim removed 4 bases at V and 6 bases at J, leaving 8 bases unmatched. CDR1 and CDR2 (germline): LNHDA, SQIVND (reference sequence). CDR3 protein: CASSTAGTSGVNEQFF. For the CDR3, the DNA is TGTGCCAGTAGTACTGCCGGGACTAGCGGAGTCAATGAGCAGTTCTTC.

J is TRBJ2-2 and V is TRBV7-8, with TRBD2 matching 11 bases. Germline V CDR1 and CDR2: SGHVS, FQNEAQ. With V trimmed by 6 bases and J by 4 bases, 13 bases remained unmatched. The CDR3 extends over 18 amino acids. The CDR3 region is CASRRGGAGTSGTGELFF. The CDR3 DNA is TGTGCCAGCAGACGAGGGGGGGCCGGGACTAGCGGCACCGGGGAGCTGTTTTTT.

The table lists this clone with a count of one. The chain recombines TRBV19 with TRBJ2-5; 12 bases agree with TRBD2. This CDR3 contains 17 residues. Losses at the gene ends were 2 bases for V and 3 bases for J; bases not matched to a gene: 7. CDR1 LNHDA and CDR2 SQIVND come from the germline V gene (reference sequence). In DNA, the CDR3 is TGTGCCAGTAGTATATTCACTAGCGGGAGGCATAAAGAGACCCAGTACTTC. Its protein product is CASSIFTSGRHKETQYF.

The chain links TRBV5-1 to TRBJ1-4; 8 bases match TRBD1. The CDR3 runs to 17 residues. Germline-derived CDR1 and CDR2 are SGHRS and YFSETQ. Trimming at V came to 3 bases and at J to 8 bases, leaving 15 bases not matched to a gene. The CDR3 sequence is CASSSYPQGAGREKLFF. Written as DNA, the CDR3 is TGCGCCAGCAGCTCCTATCCGCAGGGGGCGGGAAGGGAAAAACTGTTTTTT.

The V call is TRBV4-1, the J call TRBJ1-5; D is ambiguous. Germline V lookup: CDR1 MGHRA, CDR2 YSYEKL. The CDR3 spans 14 residues. Trimming removed 3 bases at V and 4 bases at J, with 10 bases between. The CDR3 sequence is CASSQLSVNQPQHF. The CDR3 nucleotides read TGCGCCAGCAGCCAGTTGAGTGTTAATCAGCCCCAGCATTTT.